This record looks at one TCR beta chain sequence and its context. CD4+ T cells from unexposed donors were obtained before the COVID-19 pandemic (2011-2018). CD4 enrichment then naive enrichment separated naive from memory CD4+ cells. The entry originates in a study of CD4 T cells in relation to SARS-CoV-2 and coronaviruses. Study-level information: Crossreactive spike epitopes shared across donors were mapped to their HLA restriction.

Naive and memory CD4+ T cell DNA was deep-sequenced without culture. Some clones are missing from TCRdb's copy, which holds only in-frame ones; the method was immunoSEQ multiplex PCR. The sample records 55,000 to 75,000 clones, 75% to 90% being singletons. The sequenced sample was memory CD4+ T cells from PBMCs. The receptor's source is a human donor in good health.

The CDR3 sequence: CASSLWGQEYDYTF. The CDR3 coding sequence is TGCGCCAGCAGCTTGTGGGGACAGGAGTACGACTACACCTTC. The chain joins TRBV5-1 to TRBJ1-2, with TRBD1 matching 8 bases. Germline loops: CDR1 SGHRS, CDR2 YFSETQ. The CDR3 has 14 residues. The V and J ends lost 1 base and 10 bases, in that order; junction bases with no gene match: 9.